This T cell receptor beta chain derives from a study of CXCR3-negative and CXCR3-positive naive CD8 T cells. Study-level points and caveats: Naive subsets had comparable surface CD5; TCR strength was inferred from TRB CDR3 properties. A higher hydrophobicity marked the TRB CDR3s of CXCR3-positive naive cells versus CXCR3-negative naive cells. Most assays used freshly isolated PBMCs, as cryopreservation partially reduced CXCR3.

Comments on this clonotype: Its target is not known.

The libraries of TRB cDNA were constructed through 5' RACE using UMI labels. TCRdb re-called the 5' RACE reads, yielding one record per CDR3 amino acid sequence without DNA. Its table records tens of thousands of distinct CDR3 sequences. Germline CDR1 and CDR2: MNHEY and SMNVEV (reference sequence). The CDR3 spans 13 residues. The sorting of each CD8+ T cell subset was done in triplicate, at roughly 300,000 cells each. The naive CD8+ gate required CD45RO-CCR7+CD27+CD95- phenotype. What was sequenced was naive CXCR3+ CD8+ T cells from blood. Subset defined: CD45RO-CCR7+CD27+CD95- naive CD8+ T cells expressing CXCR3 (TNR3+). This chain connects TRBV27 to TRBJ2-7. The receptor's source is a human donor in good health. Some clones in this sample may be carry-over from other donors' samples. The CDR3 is CASSFVSGNEQYF.